The clone carrying this T cell receptor (beta chain) has a count of ten or more. The entry originates in a study of CD8 T cells in ankylosing spondylitis. Each CDR3 protein gets one entry after TCRdb re-called the 5' RACE reads with MiXCR. The sample holds 50,000 or so distinct CDR3 sequences; 7.4% are singletons and the top ten take about 8.5%. The clonotype originates from a female donor with ankylosing spondylitis or in good health (not recorded which). Sequencing was done on a sample of blood, either unsorted or a sorted T cell fraction (not recorded which).

CDR3 sequence reads: CASSIIQGLGNSPLHF. CDR3 DNA sequence: TGCGCCAGCAGCATTATACAGGGGCTAGGTAATTCACCCCTCCACTTT. This chain joins TRBV5-1 and TRBJ1-6, with 7 bases fitting TRBD1. The germline CDR1 and CDR2 sequences are SGHRS and YFSETQ. The J segment lost 6 bases and the V segment lost 4 bases, leaving 10 bases of the junction unmatched. CDR3 length equals 16 residues.